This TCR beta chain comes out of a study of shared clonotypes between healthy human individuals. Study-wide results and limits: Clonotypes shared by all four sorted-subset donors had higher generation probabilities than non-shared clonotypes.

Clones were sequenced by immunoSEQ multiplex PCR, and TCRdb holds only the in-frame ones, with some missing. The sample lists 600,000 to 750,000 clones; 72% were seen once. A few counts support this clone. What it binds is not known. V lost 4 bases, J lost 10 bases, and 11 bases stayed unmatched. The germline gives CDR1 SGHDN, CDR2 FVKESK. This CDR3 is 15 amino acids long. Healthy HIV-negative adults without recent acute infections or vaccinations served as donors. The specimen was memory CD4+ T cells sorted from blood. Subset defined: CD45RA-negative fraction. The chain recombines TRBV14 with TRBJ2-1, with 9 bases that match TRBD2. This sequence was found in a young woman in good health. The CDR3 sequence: CASSLGTSFVREQFF. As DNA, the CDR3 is TGTGCCAGCAGCCTCGGGACTAGCTTCGTTCGGGAGCAGTTCTTC.